This TCR beta chain was found in a study of CD8+ T cells in alopecia areata. Study results and limitations: Scalp lesions, especially in alopecia totalis/universalis, had higher clonality than normal scalp.

T lymphocytes (CD4+ and CD8+) were sorted from PBMCs. In this sample, this clone turned up once. The antigen remains undetermined. The junction had 1 base not matched to a gene; V was cut back by 0 bases and J by 3 bases. The CDR3 is 14 amino acids. Germline values: CDR1 SGHRS, CDR2 YFSETQ. Sequencing used cDNA as its template, made by extracting RNA and reverse transcribing it. Generated by immunoSEQ multiplex PCR, the TCRdb table keeps only in-frame clones and is missing some. Among hundreds of thousands of clones, 65% to 70% were seen once, and the ten largest hold around 1.2%. The sample in question was CD4+ T cells sorted from blood, obtained at week 0. This rearrangement joins TRBV5-1 to TRBJ2-5, with 8 bases matching TRBD2. The TCR was taken from a human donor with alopecia areata. The CDR3 nucleotides are TGCGCCAGCAGCTTGGTTAGCGGGGAAGAGACCCAGTACTTC. It encodes CASSLVSGEETQYF.